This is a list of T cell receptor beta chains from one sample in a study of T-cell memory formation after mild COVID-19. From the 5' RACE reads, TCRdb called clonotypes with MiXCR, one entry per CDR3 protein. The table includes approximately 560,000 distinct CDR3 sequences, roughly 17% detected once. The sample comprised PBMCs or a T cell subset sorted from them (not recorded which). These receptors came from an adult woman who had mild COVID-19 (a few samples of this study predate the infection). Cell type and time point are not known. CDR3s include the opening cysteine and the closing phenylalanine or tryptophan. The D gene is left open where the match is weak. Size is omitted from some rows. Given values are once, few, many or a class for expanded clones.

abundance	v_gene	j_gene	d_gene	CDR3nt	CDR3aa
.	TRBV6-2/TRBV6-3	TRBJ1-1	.	TGTGCCAGCAGTTACTCGGCAGGGACTGAAGCTTTCTTT	CASSYSAGTEAFF
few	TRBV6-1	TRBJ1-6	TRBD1	TGTGCCAGCATTTGGGACAGGGGGGATTCACCCCTCCACTTT	CASIWDRGDSPLHF
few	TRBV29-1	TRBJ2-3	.	TGCAGCGTTGAAGTTGTAGGAACGCAGTATTTT	CSVEVVGTQYF
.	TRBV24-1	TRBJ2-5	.	TGTGCCACCAGCGGATGGGGGGAGGAAGAGACCCAGTACTTC	CATSGWGEEETQYF
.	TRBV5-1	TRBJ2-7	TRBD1	TGCGCCAGCAGCCGACTTTACAGGGGGCTAAACTACGAGCAGTACTTC	CASSRLYRGLNYEQYF
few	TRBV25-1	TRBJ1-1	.	TGTGCCAGCAGTGACCCGCGGGTGGAGGGGGACACTGAAGCTTTCTTT	CASSDPRVEGDTEAFF
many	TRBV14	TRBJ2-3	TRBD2	TGTGCCAGCAGCCCTAGCGGGAGTTATGGAGATACGCAGTATTTT	CASSPSGSYGDTQYF
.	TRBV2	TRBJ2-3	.	TGTGCCAGCAGTTACTGGGACGTAGATACGCAGTATTTT	CASSYWDVDTQYF
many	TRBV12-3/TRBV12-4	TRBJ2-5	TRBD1	TGTGCCAGCAGCTTGACAGGGGTACAAGAGACCCAGTACTTC	CASSLTGVQETQYF
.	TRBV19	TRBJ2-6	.	TGTGCCAGTAGTATATGGGCCAGCTCTGGGGCCAACGTCCTGACTTTC	CASSIWASSGANVLTF
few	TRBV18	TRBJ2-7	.	TGTGCCAGCTCACCTCGTGGGGCAGACTACGAGCAGTACTTC	CASSPRGADYEQYF
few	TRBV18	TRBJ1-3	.	TGTGCCAGCTCACCACTGGCGGCCAGCTCTGGAAACACCATATATTTT	CASSPLAASSGNTIYF
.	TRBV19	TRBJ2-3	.	TGTGCCAGTAGTATAGGGAGAAGCACAGATACGCAGTATTTT	CASSIGRSTDTQYF
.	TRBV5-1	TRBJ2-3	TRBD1	TGCGCCAGCAGCATCCCTGGACAGGCTACAGATACGCAGTATTTT	CASSIPGQATDTQYF
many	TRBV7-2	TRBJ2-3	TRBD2	TGTGCCAGCAGCTTAGATGGGACTAGCGTCAGAGATACGCAGTATTTT	CASSLDGTSVRDTQYF
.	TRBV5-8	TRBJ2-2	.	TGTGCCAGCAGCTTCCGGGCCGGCCAAGGGAACACCGGGGAGCTGTTTTTT	CASSFRAGQGNTGELFF
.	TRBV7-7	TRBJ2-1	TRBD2	TGTGCTAGCAGCTTAGGGACTAGCGTATTTACAAGTGAGCAGTTCTTC	CASSLGTSVFTSEQFF
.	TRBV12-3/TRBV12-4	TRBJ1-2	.	TGTGCCAGCAGATCCGGGACTGACTATGGCTACACCTTC	CASRSGTDYGYTF
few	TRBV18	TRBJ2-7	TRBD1	TGTGCCAGCTCACCACTTGGGACAGGGAGCTCCTACGAGCAGTACTTC	CASSPLGTGSSYEQYF
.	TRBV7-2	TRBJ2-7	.	TGTGCCAGCAGGCGGACGGCGGAATACGAGCAGTACTTC	CASRRTAEYEQYF
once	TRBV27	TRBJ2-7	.	TGTGCCAGCAGTTCCACACCGGGAAGTGTCAACGAGCAGTACTTC	CASSSTPGSVNEQYF
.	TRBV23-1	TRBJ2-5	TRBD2	TGCGCCAGCAGTCAATCCTCGCCAGGGAGGGGAGAGACCCAGTACTTC	CASSQSSPGRGETQYF
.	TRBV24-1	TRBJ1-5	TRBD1	TGTGCCACCAACAGGGGTGAGGGTCAGCCCCAGCATTTT	CATNRGEGQPQHF
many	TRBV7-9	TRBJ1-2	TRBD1	TGTGCCAGCAGTCGGACAGGGGTAAACTATGGCTACACCTTC	CASSRTGVNYGYTF
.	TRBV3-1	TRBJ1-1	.	TGTGCCAGCAGCCCGGGCAGGGGCCACACTGAAGCTTTCTTT	CASSPGRGHTEAFF
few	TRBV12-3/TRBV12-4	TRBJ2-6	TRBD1	TGTGCCAGCAGTTTCAGGACAGGGTCTACTGGGGCCAACGTCCTGACTTTC	CASSFRTGSTGANVLTF
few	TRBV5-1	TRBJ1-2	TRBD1	TGCGCCAGCAGCTTGGCCGGGGGACAGGGAGGACTGTATGGCTACACCTTC	CASSLAGGQGGLYGYTF
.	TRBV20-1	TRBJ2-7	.	TGCAGTGCTAGGCAGGGCCCTGACGAGCAGTACTTC	CSARQGPDEQYF
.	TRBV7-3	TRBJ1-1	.	TGTGCCAGCAGCTTAAATTCAGAGAGGAACACTGAAGCTTTCTTT	CASSLNSERNTEAFF
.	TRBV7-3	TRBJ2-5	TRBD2	TGTGCCAGCAGCTTAAGAGGACTAGCGGGGAACCAAGAGACCCAGTACTTC	CASSLRGLAGNQETQYF
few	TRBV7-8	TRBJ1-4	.	TGTGCCAGCAGCTCCTGGGAAAATGAAAAACTGTTTTTT	CASSSWENEKLFF
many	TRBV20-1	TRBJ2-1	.	TGCAGTGCTAGAGATACAGGTGTCTCTGAGCAGTTCTTC	CSARDTGVSEQFF
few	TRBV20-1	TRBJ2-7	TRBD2	TGCAGTGCTCCTCTAGCGGGAATTCCCTCCTACGAGCAGTACTTC	CSAPLAGIPSYEQYF
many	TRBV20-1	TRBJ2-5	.	TGCAGTGCTACCGAAGGGACACCGAAGGTCGAGATAAGTTTGGAGACCCAGTACTTC	CSATEGTPKVEISLETQYF
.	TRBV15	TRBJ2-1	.	TGTGCCACCAGCAGCGAAGTAGGGGGGGCGACAGAGCAGTTCTTC	CATSSEVGGATEQFF
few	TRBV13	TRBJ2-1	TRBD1	TGTGCCAGCAGCGCCGGGACAGCAAATGAGCAGTTCTTC	CASSAGTANEQFF
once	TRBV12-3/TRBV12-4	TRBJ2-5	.	TGTGCCAGCAGGACTAACGGGGGAATGGGGGCCCAGTACTTC	CASRTNGGMGAQYF
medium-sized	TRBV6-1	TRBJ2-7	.	TGTGCCAGCAGTGAAGCTCCCCCGCCTCTCGGTTACGAGCAGTACTTC	CASSEAPPPLGYEQYF
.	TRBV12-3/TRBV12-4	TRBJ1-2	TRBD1	TGTGACAGCAGATGGGGATTGGACAGGGACTATGGCTACACCTTC	CDSRWGLDRDYGYTF
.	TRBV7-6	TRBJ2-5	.	TGTGCCACCCTCCCCGGAAACCAAGAGACCCAGTACTTC	CATLPGNQETQYF
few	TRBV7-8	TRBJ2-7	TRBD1	TGTGCCAGCAGCTTCGTTGGGGGACAGGCCATCTACGAGCAGTACTTC	CASSFVGGQAIYEQYF